This TCR delta chain was captured by sequencing in a study of γδ T cells in repeated Plasmodium falciparum infection. Whole-study context: Timepoints: baseline, immediately before selected infections, and 21 days after every infection.

TCRdb fed the multiplex PCR reads to CATT. Among around 82,000 delta-chain clones, over 1.1% were seen once, and the ten largest hold just under 9%. Flow sorting of PBMC yielded separate Vgamma9/Vdelta2+ and Vdelta2-negative gammadelta T cell populations for bulk repertoire analysis. The V gene's germline CDR1 is TSWWSYY and CDR2 QGS. The length of the CDR3 is 20 residues. V lost 0 bases and J 1 base, leaving 24 bases between the germline ends. In regard to this clone: This probably arose from a read error, given a far larger clone one base away. Distinct nucleotide sequences in the sample also encode this CDR3.

J is TRDJ1 and V is TRDV1; D may be TRDD2 (5 bases). No J segment appears in TCRdb, so it was assigned here by matching the sequence to germline. The clonotype comes from a pool of human donors (malaria-infected and uninfected, not separated). Sequencing used gamma-delta T cells from blood. In DNA, the CDR3 is TGTGCTCTTGGGGAACTAATCCCTTCGGAGCGGGACATGCTCACCGATAAACTCATCTTT. This translates into CALGELIPSERDMLTDKLIF.